These T cell receptor beta chains were read from a single sample in a study of regulatory T cells in long-lasting Graves disease. Via MiXCR, TCRdb re-called the multiplex PCR reads, giving one row per CDR3 protein. The sample contains around 230,000 distinct CDR3 sequences, about a sixth of which appear only once. The sequencing used peripheral blood mononuclear cells (PBMCs), collected at new diagnosis, from a patient treated with antithyroid drugs. Source of these receptors: a female donor with Graves disease. CDR3s include the opening cysteine and the closing phenylalanine or tryptophan. A D gene is named only where the DNA matches it firmly. Clone size, where shown, is once, few, many, or a class for clones that have expanded.

>TRBD1|TRBV29-1|TRBJ2-5|many
CSVGDSETQYF
TGCAGCGTTGGGGACAGCGAGACCCAGTACTTC
>NA|TRBV11-1|TRBJ2-5|many
CASSLVQVQETQYF
TGTGCCAGCAGCTTAGTTCAAGTACAAGAGACCCAGTACTTC
>TRBD2|TRBV6-1|TRBJ2-7|many
CASTDQGLTYEQYF
TGTGCCAGCACCGACCAGGGACTAACCTACGAGCAGTACTTC
>TRBD1|TRBV30|TRBJ1-1|many
CAWARQGWTEAFF
TGTGCCTGGGCCAGACAGGGATGGACTGAAGCTTTCTTT
>NA|TRBV12-3/TRBV12-4|TRBJ1-1|many
CASSLFGGGNTEAFF
TGTGCCAGCAGTTTGTTTGGGGGGGGGAACACTGAAGCTTTCTTT
>TRBD2|TRBV24-1|TRBJ2-1|many
CATSGRLAGGPSEQFF
TGTGCCACCAGTGGTCGACTAGCGGGAGGGCCGAGTGAGCAGTTCTTC
>TRBD2|TRBV29-1|TRBJ2-3|many
CSATSGGVADTQYF
TGCAGCGCGACTAGCGGGGGTGTGGCAGATACGCAGTATTTT
>TRBD1|TRBV20-1|TRBJ1-4|many
CSARASTGTGDEKLFF
TGCAGTGCTAGAGCTTCGACCGGGACAGGAGACGAAAAACTGTTTTTT
>NA|TRBV12-3/TRBV12-4|TRBJ1-5|many
CASSLAQPQHF
TGTGCCAGCAGTTTAGCTCAGCCCCAGCATTTT
>TRBD1|TRBV28|TRBJ2-5|many
CASSPPAGGWETQYF
TGTGCCAGCAGTCCCCCCGCAGGGGGCTGGGAGACCCAGTACTTC
>NA|TRBV2|TRBJ2-7|many
CASSEALRAASYEQYF
TGTGCCAGCAGTGAAGCGCTTCGGGCTGCCTCCTACGAGCAGTACTTC
>NA|TRBV24-1|TRBJ2-3|NA
CATSAAEASTDTQYF
TGTGCCACCAGTGCTGCAGAGGCTAGCACAGATACGCAGTATTTT
>NA|TRBV28|TRBJ1-5|many
CASSLELYQPQHF
TGTGCCAGCAGTTTAGAGCTTTATCAGCCCCAGCATTTT
>NA|TRBV11-3|TRBJ2-1|NA
CASSAGSYNEQFF
TGTGCCAGCAGCGCGGGTTCGTACAATGAGCAGTTCTTC
>TRBD2|TRBV11-2|TRBJ2-7|NA
CASSHSGVVFEQYF
TGTGCCAGCAGCCATAGCGGGGTAGTTTTTGAGCAGTACTTC
>TRBD2|TRBV7-2|TRBJ2-1|many
CASSRTSGNYNEQFF
TGTGCCAGCAGTCGGACTAGCGGGAACTACAATGAGCAGTTCTTC
>TRBD2|TRBV6-1|TRBJ2-1|few
CASSPPDGGSSYNEQFF
TGTGCCAGCAGCCCCCCGGACGGCGGGAGTTCCTACAATGAGCAGTTCTTC
>TRBD2|TRBV11-2|TRBJ2-7|NA
CASRGLTSGRAGYEQYF
TGTGCCAGCAGGGGATTGACTAGCGGGAGGGCCGGGTACGAGCAGTACTTC
>NA|TRBV7-3|TRBJ2-5|many
CASSFSRWETQYF
TGTGCCAGCAGCTTCAGTAGGTGGGAGACCCAGTACTTC
>TRBD1|TRBV20-1|TRBJ1-1|many
CSARGAQGGKAEAFF
TGCAGTGCTAGAGGGGCCCAGGGGGGGAAAGCTGAAGCTTTCTTT
>NA|TRBV10-1|TRBJ2-7|many
CASSAAGRYEQYF
TGCGCCAGCAGTGCGGCAGGGAGGTACGAGCAGTACTTC
>TRBD2|TRBV20-1|TRBJ2-3|many
CSATLAGPDTQYF
TGCAGTGCTACTCTAGCGGGCCCAGATACGCAGTATTTT
>NA|TRBV14|TRBJ2-7|many
CASSQGKYEQYF
TGTGCCAGCAGCCAAGGAAAATACGAGCAGTACTTC
>NA|TRBV30|TRBJ1-2|many
CAWSWGDGYTF
TGTGCCTGGAGCTGGGGAGATGGCTACACCTTC
>TRBD1|TRBV2|TRBJ1-2|few
CASNPGQGNYGYTF
TGTGCCAGCAATCCGGGACAGGGTAACTATGGCTACACCTTC
>NA|TRBV7-9|TRBJ1-2|many
CASSQRQGGGYTF
TGTGCCAGCAGCCAGAGGCAGGGAGGAGGCTACACCTTC
>TRBD1|TRBV12-3/TRBV12-4|TRBJ1-1|many
CASSLALTGAEAFF
TGTGCCAGCAGTTTAGCGCTAACAGGGGCTGAAGCTTTCTTT
>TRBD2|TRBV7-2|TRBJ2-7|many
CASSETGTRTSYEQYF
TGTGCCAGCAGCGAGACCGGGACTAGGACCTCCTACGAGCAGTACTTC
>NA|TRBV20-1|TRBJ2-5|many
CSASPGLGELGTQYF
TGCAGTGCTAGTCCGGGCCTAGGAGAACTGGGGACCCAGTACTTC
>TRBD1|TRBV24-1|TRBJ1-4|many
CATSETGTANEKLFF
TGTGCCACCAGTGAGACCGGGACAGCGAATGAAAAACTGTTTTTT
>TRBD1|TRBV24-1|TRBJ2-5|many
CATKQGAGETQYF
TGTGCCACCAAACAGGGGGCCGGAGAGACCCAGTACTTC
>NA|TRBV4-1|TRBJ2-7|NA
CASSQAAGQITYEQYF
TGCGCCAGCAGCCAAGCCGCGGGACAGATTACCTACGAGCAGTACTTC
>TRBD1|TRBV19|TRBJ2-5|many
CASDPGRGLRETQYF
TGTGCCAGTGACCCTGGCAGGGGGCTTCGAGAGACCCAGTACTTC
>NA|TRBV10-3|TRBJ2-1|few
CAISPARGSGVNNEQFF
TGTGCCATCAGTCCCGCTAGGGGTAGCGGAGTGAACAATGAGCAGTTCTTC